Only a few counts were recorded for the clone carrying this T cell receptor beta chain. The antigen is unknown. Different DNA sequences within this sample yield the same CDR3. The data derive from a study of shared clonotypes between healthy human individuals. It was CD45RO-negative cells, positively selected for CCR7, that made up naive CD8 cells, with terminally differentiated effector memory CD45RA+ cells excluded. The CDR3 is 16 amino acids. Germline loops: CDR1 MNHEY, CDR2 SVGAGI. With 4 bases clipped from V and 2 bases from J, the junction kept 6 bases outside the gene matches. Every subset had its genomic DNA shared out evenly among several immunoSEQ plates. Authors' analysis steps: Quality scores were absent from the junction-only immunoSEQ sequences, so filtering differed. Sequenced by immunoSEQ multiplex PCR; TCRdb stores in-frame clones only, minus some. D and trimming come from the DNA, and the V and J calls and clone size come from that table. The sample gives just over 2,000,000 clones, about 95% of which show up once; around 1.1% is in the top ten.

Broader study findings: Clonotype sharing among donors, it was expected, would be affected by sequencing depth. Of the naive CD4 clonotypes, approximately 5% were shared across several donors.

This chain joins TRBV6-5 and TRBJ2-2, with TRBD1 matching 8 bases. Sequenced: naive CD8+ T cells sorted from blood. The TCR originated in a man aged 18 to 30 in good health. The DNA for the CDR3 is TGTGCCAGCAGTTGGGGACAGGCGGAAAACACCGGGGAGCTGTTTTTT. This encodes CASSWGQAENTGELFF.